A single sample gave rise to the 5 T cell receptor beta chains below, sequenced in a study of CD8 T cells in Susac syndrome. Roughly 0.45 to 1 ug RNA was reverse transcribed with random hexamers. Using its own MiXCR run on the immunoSEQ multiplex PCR reads, TCRdb lists one record per CDR3 protein. This sample has 150,000 to 200,000 distinct CDR3 sequences; approximately 95% occur once, and the top ten carry roughly 0.093%. The specimen sequenced was CD4+ T cells from PBMCs. The source of these receptors is a human donor with Susac syndrome.

This CDR3 is CASAGQGDYGYTF. CDR3 coding DNA: TGTGCCAGTGCCGGACAGGGTGACTATGGCTACACCTTC. The V call is TRBV19, the J call TRBJ1-2; 8 positions match TRBD1. The CDR3 contains 13 residues. V lost 8 bases and J lost 3; bases outside the gene matches: 5. Germline CDR1 reads LNHDA; CDR2 reads SQIVND (reference sequence).

This chain connects TRBV5-1 to TRBJ2-1; the match to TRBD2 covers 9 bases. After removal of 10 bases from V and 8 bases from J, the junction contained 13 bases not matched to a gene. The CDR3 has 14 amino acids. Germline loops: CDR1 SGHRS, CDR2 YFSETQ. CDR3 loop: CAPTGRGGMDEQFF. DNA of the CDR3: TGCGCCCCTACGGGGCGGGGGGGCATGGATGAGCAGTTCTTC.

This sequence joins TRBV6-5 and TRBJ1-2; D possibly corresponds to TRBD1 (6 bases). Trimming pared 4 bases from V and 0 bases from J, leaving 9 bases between. The germline V gene has CDR1 MNHEY and CDR2 SVGAGI. CDR3 length: 14 amino acids. The CDR3, as DNA: TGTGCCAGCAGTTTTACAGGGACTAACTATGGCTACACCTTC. It specifies CASSFTGTNYGYTF.

This clonotype was seen once. The chain combines TRBV27 with TRBJ1-2; 8 bases match TRBD1. From germline, CDR1 is MNHEY and CDR2 SMNVEV (reference sequence). V dropped 6 bases and J dropped 6; count of bases not matched to a gene: 6. There are 13 residues in the CDR3. DNA for the CDR3: TGTGCCAGCAGATCGGACAGGGTGGATGGCTACACCTTC. This gives the protein CASRSDRVDGYTF.

The table lists this clonotype with a few counts. V gene TRBV7-8 combines with J gene TRBJ2-1, with 7 nucleotides matching TRBD1. Per the germline V gene, CDR1 is SGHVS and CDR2 is FQNEAQ. The CDR3 spans 16 residues. J was trimmed by 4 bases and V by 5 bases; bases with no gene match: 11. The CDR3 nucleotides read TGTGCCAGCAGCACGTCGACAGGGATCATTTACAATGAGCAGTTCTTC. This encodes CASSTSTGIIYNEQFF.